Listed here are 3 T cell receptor beta chains from one sample, sequenced in a study of T cell changes during pregnancy in multiple sclerosis. Repertoires were generated with immunoSEQ multiplex PCR, while TCRdb's copy carries only in-frame clones and drops some. The table shows 38,000 or so clones, with 90% occurring only once. This sample comprised CD4+ T cells from peripheral blood mononuclear cells, obtained in the second trimester of pregnancy. These receptors all come from a female donor with multiple sclerosis, enrolled in a pregnancy study.

The chain links TRBV7-2 to TRBJ1-1, with D possibly matching TRBD1 (6 bases). Germline CDR1 SGHTA, CDR2 FQGNSA. V lost 0 bases and J lost 4, with 18 bases in between. The CDR3 totals 17 residues. CDR3 sequence (DNA): TGTGCCAGCAGCTTAGCGCCTGCAGGGGCAGGGAGCACTGAAGCTTTCTTT. This codes for CASSLAPAGAGSTEAFF.

This clone came up a few times. The chain recombines TRBV18 with TRBJ1-4; no clear D. The CDR3 covers 14 residues. The V gene lost 6 bases and the J gene lost 0 bases, with 8 bases spanning the gap. Germline V CDR1 and CDR2: KGHSH, LQKENI. The DNA for the CDR3 is TGTGCCAGCTCGCCCGGAGCAACTAATGAAAAACTGTTTTTT. This translates into CASSPGATNEKLFF.

V and J are TRBV6-5 and TRBJ2-7; 14 positions match TRBD2. There are 16 residues in the CDR3. CDR1 is MNHEY, CDR2 SVGAGI, per germline. V was clipped by 4 bases and J by 4 bases; unmatched bases: 6. CDR3 in amino acids: CASSFRLAGGPYEQYF. Here the CDR3 DNA reads TGTGCCAGCAGTTTCCGACTAGCGGGAGGGCCTTACGAGCAGTACTTC.